These 2 T cell receptor beta chains share one sample of origin, sequenced in a study of long-term antiretroviral therapy in people with HIV. Sequencing used immunoSEQ v3.0 at survey level. Profiled with immunoSEQ multiplex PCR; TCRdb holds only in-frame clones, not every one. This table has 20,000 to 25,000 clones, 65% to 90% appearing once. Source: unsorted PBMCs, taken 0.1 years before starting antiretroviral therapy. These receptors were taken from a man aged 40-49 years with HIV.

This rearrangement joins TRBV7-3 to TRBJ2-3, with 11 bases identical to TRBD1. V lost 5 bases, J lost 6 bases, and 10 bases stayed unmatched. Germline V gene data show CDR1 as SGHTA and CDR2 as FQGTGA. The CDR3 consists of 16 residues. For the CDR3, the DNA is TGTGCCAGCAGCCAAAGGGGGACAGGGGGTAGGGATACGCAGTATTTT. Encoded protein: CASSQRGTGGRDTQYF.

The CDR3 reads CASSYSAGGADTQYF. The CDR3 DNA reads TGTGCCAGCAGTTACTCAGCGGGAGGAGCAGATACGCAGTATTTT. The chain has TRBV6-5 and TRBJ2-3, with 9 nucleotides matching TRBD2. The CDR3 covers 15 residues. Germline assignment: CDR1 MNHEY and CDR2 SVGAGI. Unmatched junction bases numbered 2, after V lost 0 bases and J lost 4 bases.